Following are 4 T cell receptor beta chains from one sample sequenced in a study of metastatic and nonmetastatic thyroid tumors. No patient had received any treatment before thyroid surgery. TCRdb reprocessed the PCR reads via MiXCR. This repertoire shows tens of thousands of clones, under 4.5% found once; its top ten account for around a fifth. Sequenced input: blood. These receptors all stem from a female donor with papillary thyroid cancer or a benign thyroid nodule (not recorded which). Some clones in this sample may be carry-over from other donors' samples.

This clone was recorded a few times. This chain joins TRBV6-2 or TRBV6-3 and TRBJ2-3; D uncertain. The ends were cut back, 6 bases at V and 2 bases at J, with 12 bases in the middle. The germline CDR1 and CDR2 sequences are MNHEY and SVGEGT. CDR3 length equals 14 residues. As DNA, the CDR3 is TGTGCCAGCAGAAGGAATTCCTTCACAGATACGCAGTATTTT. Its protein product is CASRRNSFTDTQYF.

The CDR3 here is CASSLSRDSEAFF. CDR3 DNA sequence: TGTGCCAGCAGTTTATCGAGGGATTCTGAAGCTTTCTTT. The chain has TRBV12-3 or TRBV12-4 and TRBJ1-1; D gene uncertain. The CDR3 loop spans 13 amino acids. Trimming shortened V by 2 bases and J by 6 bases, and 10 bases separated the two germline ends.

Note on this clone: An end of the junction differs from the germline gene, which may be a read error. The chain uses TRBV2 and TRBJ2-6; D gene unclear. CDR3 length equals 12 residues. Germline V gives CDR1 SNHLY, CDR2 FYNNEI. The CDR3: CTSISGANVLTF. CDR3 bases: TGTACCAGCATATCTGGTGCCAACGTCCTGACTTTC.

The chain joins TRBV20-1 to TRBJ1-1; D remains unclear. V was trimmed by 3 bases and J by 2 bases, leaving 25 bases between them. The CDR3 is made up of 18 amino acids. Germline CDR1 DFQATT, CDR2 SNEGSKA (reference sequence). DNA for the CDR3: TGCAGTGCTAGTTTTTTCCCGGGAAGAGGCAGGAGAAACACTGAAGCTTTCTTT. Encoded protein: CSASFFPGRGRRNTEAFF.